These 21 T cell receptor beta chains originate from one sample sequenced in a study of long-term antiretroviral therapy in people with HIV. The run of the v3.0 immunoSEQ assay was at survey level. The assay was immunoSEQ multiplex PCR, and TCRdb's table has in-frame clones only and misses some. This sample has roughly 35,000 clones, with 65% to 90% found just once. Sample: unsorted PBMCs, taken roughly 3.3 years after starting antiretroviral therapy. All receptors derive from a man younger than 35 with HIV.

V is TRBV4-1 and J is TRBJ1-3, with 10 bases aligning to TRBD1. Germline V lookup: CDR1 MGHRA, CDR2 YSYEKL. Trimming cost V 3 bases and J 3 bases; bases outside gene matches: 8. The CDR3 covers 17 residues. This chain's CDR3 is CASSQLPGQGFGNTIYF. CDR3 coding DNA: TGCGCCAGCAGCCAGTTACCGGGACAGGGGTTTGGAAACACCATATATTTT.

The V call is TRBV6-6, the J call TRBJ2-4; no reliable D call. Trimming stripped 7 bases from V and 8 bases from J, with 9 bases between. Germline V CDR1 and CDR2: MNHNY, SVGAGI (reference sequence). The CDR3 totals 11 residues. The CDR3 is CASTFTDIQYF. In nucleotides, the CDR3 is TGTGCCAGCACCTTTACGGACATTCAGTACTTC.

The rearrangement joins TRBV27 to TRBJ1-5, with D possibly being TRBD1 (5 bases). The germline V gene has CDR1 MNHEY and CDR2 SMNVEV (reference sequence). V gave up 2 bases and J gave up 4 bases, with 9 bases separating them. This CDR3 has 14 residues. CDR3 nucleotide sequence: TGTGCCAGCAGTTTAGGGGCTTCTAATCAGCCCCAGCATTTT. Translated, it gives CASSLGASNQPQHF.

Details on this clone: The germline gene is not matched at one end of the junction; a read error may be the cause. J is TRBJ2-3 and V is TRBV29-1; D unresolved. Germline V CDR1 and CDR2: SQVTM, ANQGSEA. The CDR3 runs to 13 residues. The DNA for the CDR3 is TGCAGCGCTGAAGATAGTAACCCAGATACGCAGTATTTT. Translation gives CSAEDSNPDTQYF.

V and J are TRBV5-6 and TRBJ2-7, with TRBD1 identical over 7 bases. The J segment lost 1 base and the V segment lost 4 bases, leaving 8 bases of the junction unmatched. CDR1 is SGHDT, CDR2 YYEEEE, per germline. CDR3 length: 15 residues. DNA of the CDR3: TGTGCCAGCAGCGTAAGCAAGGACAGGTCCTACGAGCAGTACTTC. Residues: CASSVSKDRSYEQYF.

V is TRBV27 and J is TRBJ1-1, with D maybe TRBD1 (5 bases). The CDR3 loop spans 15 amino acids. In germline, CDR1 is MNHEY, CDR2 SMNVEV (reference sequence). Between the trimmed V and J ends, which lost 2 bases and 3 bases, there was a span of 13 bases. The CDR3 DNA is TGTGCCAGCAGTTTACGGGCGGGGGGGGACACTGAAGCTTTCTTT. Amino acid sequence: CASSLRAGGDTEAFF.

The chain has TRBV7-9 and TRBJ2-3, with 8 bases lining up with TRBD1. J gave up 0 bases and V 4 bases, and 3 bases lay outside the gene matches. This CDR3 is built from 15 residues. In germline, CDR1 is SEHNR, CDR2 FQNEAQ (reference sequence). The DNA for the CDR3 is TGTGCCAGCAGCTCCGACAGGGGTAGCACAGATACGCAGTATTTT. It yields the protein CASSSDRGSTDTQYF. Based on the CDR3 plus reference TRBV7-9 and TRBJ2-3, the full variable domain is DTGVSQNPRHKITKRGQNVTFRCDPISEHNRLYWYRQTLGQGPEFLTYFQNEAQLEKSRLLSDRFSAERPKGSFSTLEIQRTEQGDSAMYLCASSSDRGSTDTQYFGPGTRLTVL.

The chain uses TRBV27 and TRBJ1-5; 7 positions agree with TRBD1. This CDR3 is 15 amino acids long. V gave up 6 bases and J gave up 1 base; unmatched junction bases: 6. Germline V lookup: CDR1 MNHEY, CDR2 SMNVEV (reference sequence). CDR3 amino acids: CASRPNRGSNQPQHF. CDR3 bases: TGTGCCAGCAGACCTAACAGGGGAAGCAATCAGCCCCAGCATTTT.

This clone was seen a few times. The CDR3 DNA sequence: TGTGCCAGCAGCTTAGTAGAGGGGCTTGGGCAGTACTTC. As protein: CASSLVEGLGQYF. This chain uses TRBV7-2 with TRBJ2-7; D might be TRBD1 or TRBD2, each matching 5 bases. Trimming removed 1 base at V and 9 bases at J, with 13 bases between. The length of the CDR3 is 13 residues. The germline V gene has CDR1 SGHTA and CDR2 FQGNSA.

The rearrangement joins TRBV4-3 to TRBJ2-1; D is undetermined. Trimming removed 0 bases at V and 8 bases at J, with 11 bases between. CDR3 size: 14 residues. Germline V lookup: CDR1 LGHNA, CDR2 YSLEER. The CDR3 nucleotides read TGCGCCAGCAGCCAAGATACTACGCTCGATGAGCAGTTCTTC. Amino acids: CASSQDTTLDEQFF.

This chain connects TRBV6-6 to TRBJ2-3; 9 bases align to TRBD2. The CDR3 extends over 15 amino acids. Germline CDR1 reads MNHNY; CDR2 reads SVGAGI (reference sequence). The V and J ends lost 2 bases and 4 bases, in that order; junction bases with no gene match: 4. CDR3 sequence (DNA): TGTGCCAGCAGTTACCGGAGCGGGGGGCCAGATACGCAGTATTTT. Encoded protein: CASSYRSGGPDTQYF.

This chain connects TRBV18 to TRBJ1-5; a weak D match, TRBD1 (5 bases). In germline, CDR1 is KGHSH, CDR2 LQKENI. The CDR3 runs to 14 residues. Trimming pared 6 bases from V and 0 bases from J, leaving 9 bases between. The CDR3 nucleotides read TGTGCCAGCTCCTCCGGGGGTAGCAATCAGCCCCAGCATTTT. It codes for CASSSGGSNQPQHF.

V and J are TRBV4-1 and TRBJ1-2; TRBD1 is a possible D gene (6 bases). Germline assignment: CDR1 MGHRA and CDR2 YSYEKL. The CDR3 is 16 amino acids. Trimming removed 3 bases at V and 4 bases at J, with 18 bases between. Written as DNA, the CDR3 is TGCGCCAGCAGCCATTTCTACAGGGCGTTGGGCTATGGCTACACCTTC. Its translation: CASSHFYRALGYGYTF.

The chain uses TRBV5-1 and TRBJ2-6, with D tentatively TRBD1 (6 bases). This CDR3 contains 16 residues. CDR1 and CDR2 (germline): SGHRS, YFSETQ. V was shortened by 0 bases and J by 2 bases, with 9 bases between the two germline ends. The DNA for the CDR3 is TGCGCCAGCAGCTTGGTCAGGGGAGCTGGGGCCAACGTCCTGACTTTC. Its protein is CASSLVRGAGANVLTF.

The V call is TRBV19, the J call TRBJ1-1; 9 bases map to TRBD1. The CDR3 is 14 residues long. V was pared by 6 bases and J by 1 base, with 3 bases of the junction left unmatched. The germline CDR1 and CDR2 sequences are LNHDA and SQIVND (reference sequence). The CDR3 loop reads CASSLQGANTEAFF. In nucleotides, the CDR3 is TGTGCCAGTAGCTTACAGGGGGCGAACACTGAAGCTTTCTTT. Based on the CDR3 plus reference TRBV19 and TRBJ1-1, the full variable domain is DGGITQSPKYLFRKEGQNVTLSCEQNLNHDAMYWYRQDPGQGLRLIYYSQIVNDFQKGDIAEGYSVSREKKESFPLTVTSAQKNPTAFYLCASSLQGANTEAFFGQGTRLTVV.

The CDR3 protein is CASSSYGNRVRDEQYF. The CDR3 coding sequence is TGCGCCAGCAGCTCATATGGGAACAGGGTCCGGGACGAGCAGTACTTC. J is TRBJ2-7 and V is TRBV5-1, with D maybe TRBD1 (6 bases). This CDR3 has 16 amino acids. V shed 3 bases and J shed 5 bases, with 21 bases lying between them. Germline V lookup: CDR1 SGHRS, CDR2 YFSETQ.

CDR3 nucleotides: TGTGCCAGCACCCCTGCTAGAAGCTTGAGGGATGAGCAGTTCTTC. Encoded protein: CASTPARSLRDEQFF. The rearrangement links TRBV7-9 to TRBJ2-1; a weak D match, TRBD2 (5 bases). CDR3 length: 15 amino acids. The V gene's germline CDR1 is SEHNR and CDR2 FQNEAQ (reference sequence). V lost 7 bases and J lost 8, with 21 bases in between. Together with reference TRBV7-9 and TRBJ2-1, the CDR3 gives the full variable domain: DTGVSQNPRHKITKRGQNVTFRCDPISEHNRLYWYRQTLGQGPEFLTYFQNEAQLEKSRLLSDRFSAERPKGSFSTLEIQRTEQGDSAMYLCASTPARSLRDEQFFGPGTRLTVL.

This chain joins TRBV18 and TRBJ2-1; 7 bases line up with TRBD2. Germline V CDR1 and CDR2: KGHSH, LQKENI. Trimming cost V 5 bases and J 5 bases; bases outside gene matches: 9. This CDR3 spans 15 amino acids. Here the CDR3 reads CASSKRASGDNEQFF. The CDR3 coding sequence is TGTGCCAGCTCAAAGCGGGCTAGCGGTGACAATGAGCAGTTCTTC. Supplemented by reference TRBV18 and TRBJ2-1, the full variable domain reads NAGVMQNPRHLVRRRGQEARLRCSPMKGHSHVYWYRQLPEEGLKFMVYLQKENIIDESGMPKERFSAEFPKEGPSILRIQQVVRGDSAAYFCASSKRASGDNEQFFGPGTRLTVL.

The chain joins TRBV7-9 to TRBJ1-1, with D unclear. Trimming shortened V by 5 bases and J by 10 bases, and 11 bases separated the two germline ends. The CDR3 consists of 11 residues. Germline V gene data show CDR1 as SEHNR and CDR2 as FQNEAQ (reference sequence). The CDR3 DNA reads TGTGCCAGCAGCCAAGGGAACGGAGCTTTCTTT. It yields the protein CASSQGNGAFF.

This chain connects TRBV10-3 to TRBJ2-7, with D hard to call. The length of the CDR3 is 16 residues. In germline, CDR1 is ENHRY, CDR2 SYGVKD. V was pared by 0 bases and J by 1 base, with 13 bases between. As DNA, the CDR3 is TGTGCCATCAGTGAGTCGAAGGCGGAATTGTCCTACGAGCAGTACTTC. This sequence encodes CAISESKAELSYEQYF.

There are a few counts of this clone. The chain carries TRBV5-1 and TRBJ1-2; 7 nucleotides match TRBD1. Per the germline V gene, CDR1 is SGHRS and CDR2 is YFSETQ. This CDR3 has 12 amino acids. Germline trimming cut 4 bases from V and 10 bases from J; bases unmatched to any gene: 7. The CDR3 bases are TGCGCCAGCAGCCTAGACAGGGCAGACTACACCTTC. It translates to CASSLDRADYTF.